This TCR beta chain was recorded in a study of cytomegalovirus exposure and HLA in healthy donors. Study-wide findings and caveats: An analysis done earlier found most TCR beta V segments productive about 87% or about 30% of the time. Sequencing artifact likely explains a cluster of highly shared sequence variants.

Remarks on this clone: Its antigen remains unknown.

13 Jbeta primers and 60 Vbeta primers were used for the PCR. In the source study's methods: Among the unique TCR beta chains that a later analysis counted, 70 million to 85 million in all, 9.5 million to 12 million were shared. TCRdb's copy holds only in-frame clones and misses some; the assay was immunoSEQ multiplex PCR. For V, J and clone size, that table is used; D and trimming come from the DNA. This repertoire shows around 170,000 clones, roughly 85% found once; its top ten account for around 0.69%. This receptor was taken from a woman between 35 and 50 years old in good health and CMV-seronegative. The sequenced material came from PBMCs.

The CDR3 loop reads CASSRRTATGELFF. The CDR3 DNA sequence: TGTGCCAGCAGTCGCCGGACAGCCACCGGGGAGCTGTTTTTT. The chain links TRBV9 to TRBJ2-2; the D gene is possibly TRBD1 (6 bases). This CDR3 has 14 residues. The V end lost 5 bases, the J end lost 4 bases, and 12 bases lay between the germline ends. CDR1 and CDR2 (germline): SGDLS, YYNGEE.